A selection of T cell receptor beta chains follows, all from one sample in a study of human T cells and chemical hapten exposure. TCRdb fed the RACE reads into MiXCR, producing one record per CDR3 protein. The repertoire consists of about 190,000 distinct CDR3 sequences, with roughly a quarter occurring once and the leading ten covering under 2.5%. Sample: whole blood, taken in connection with sensitization to the hapten diphenylcyclopropenone (DPC). Receptor source: a woman between 35 and 50 years old with alopecia areata. Some clones in this sample may be carry-over from other donors' samples. CDR3s include the opening cysteine and the closing phenylalanine or tryptophan. A D gene is named only where the DNA matches it firmly.

cdr3_length d_call v_call cdr3_aa
13 NA TRBV28 CASSLNIQETQYF
14 NA TRBV2 CASSVDRFGETQYF
17 TRBD1 TRBV6-5 CASSYSLFQGANSPLHF
14 TRBD2 TRBV29-1 CSVVAGGPRETQYF
18 TRBD2 TRBV10-3 CAISDSKPGLATAPEQYF
13 NA TRBV5-1 CASFEGPTDTQYF
17 NA TRBV28 CASSLPPGRGAGNEQFF
16 TRBD2 TRBV20-1 CSASPLGLVGPDTQYF
17 NA TRBV24-1 CATSDLRSDLPGGEQFF
16 NA TRBV16 CASSQSPGISGNTIYF
13 TRBD2 TRBV20-1 CSAPLAGVYEQYF
14 NA TRBV9 CASSVGAGAYEQYF
13 NA TRBV7-8 CASTPGGRVEQFF
18 TRBD2 TRBV7-2 CASSPRLATRKGQETQYF